The clone carrying this TCR beta chain appeared a few times. Its antigen remains unknown. What the library attached to individual cDNA molecules were unique molecular identifiers. From the RACE reads, TCRdb called clonotypes with MiXCR, one entry per CDR3 protein. The sample contains around 62,000 distinct CDR3 sequences, about 6.7% of which appear only once. The sample comes from a study of human T cells and chemical hapten exposure. Notes on the study in general: No alteration of TCRs above 1 in 1000 frequency was seen with DPC sensitization.

Time point of the sample: pre-sensitization, week 0. Treatment described: therapeutic diphenylcyclopropenone sensitization with weekly scalp DPC. Unfractionated whole blood served as the source for total RNA extraction. Germline V gene data show CDR1 as GTSNPN and CDR2 as SVGIG (reference sequence). The V segment lost 7 bases and the J segment 6 bases; nucleotides outside the gene matches: 8. The CDR3 sequence is 13 residues long. Sample: whole blood, taken in connection with sensitization to the hapten diphenylcyclopropenone (DPC). The receptor comes from a woman in her 30s with alopecia areata. Some clones in this sample may be carry-over from other donors' samples. The chain couples TRBV30 to TRBJ1-2; the match to TRBD1 covers 10 bases. This CDR3 is CALVRQGADGYTF. The DNA for the CDR3 is TGTGCCTTGGTTCGACAGGGGGCTGATGGCTACACCTTC.